This TCR beta chain was sequenced in a study of OX40 agonist ivuxolimab in advanced cancers. Study background: Eligibility admitted prior anti-PD-1, anti-PD-L1 or anti-CTLA-4 therapy; roughly 40% had some. General study points: More expanded clones were seen, on average, in CD8+ T cells than in CD4+.

Measured with immunoSEQ multiplex PCR; TCRdb has only the in-frame clones, and not every one. The table records almost 70,000 clones, 70% to 90% of them present only once. The CDR3 runs to 14 residues. Germline V gene sequence: CDR1 SNHLY, CDR2 FYNNEI. Trimming took 4 bases from V and 1 from J, leaving 8 bases between them. Concerning this clone: Antigen unknown.

This clonotype was obtained from an adult with an advanced solid tumor such as melanoma, head and neck, liver or kidney cancer. The sequenced sample was CD4+ or CD8+ T cells sorted from blood, obtained in a trial of the OX40 agonist ivuxolimab. V gene TRBV2 combines with J gene TRBJ1-5; D is unclear. Here the CDR3 reads CASSGEGSNQPQHF. The CDR3, as DNA: TGTGCCAGCAGTGGAGAAGGGAGCAATCAGCCCCAGCATTTT.